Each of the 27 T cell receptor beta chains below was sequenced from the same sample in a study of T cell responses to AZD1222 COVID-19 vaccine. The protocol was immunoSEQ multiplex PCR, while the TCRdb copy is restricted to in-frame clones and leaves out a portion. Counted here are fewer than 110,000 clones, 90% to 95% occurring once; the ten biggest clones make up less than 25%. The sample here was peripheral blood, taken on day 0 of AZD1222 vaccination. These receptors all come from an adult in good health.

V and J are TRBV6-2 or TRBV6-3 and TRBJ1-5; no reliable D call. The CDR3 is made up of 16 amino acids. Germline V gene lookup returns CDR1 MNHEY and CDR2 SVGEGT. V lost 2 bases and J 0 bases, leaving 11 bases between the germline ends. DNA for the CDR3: TGTGCCAGCAGTTACAGTGGATTGTATAGCAATCAGCCCCAGCATTTT. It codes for CASSYSGLYSNQPQHF.

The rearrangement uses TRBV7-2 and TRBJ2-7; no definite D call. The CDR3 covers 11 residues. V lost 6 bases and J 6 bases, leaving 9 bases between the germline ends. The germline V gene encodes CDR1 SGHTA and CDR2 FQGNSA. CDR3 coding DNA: TGTGCCAGCAGGGGGTGGGGCGAGCAGTACTTC. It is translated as CASRGWGEQYF.

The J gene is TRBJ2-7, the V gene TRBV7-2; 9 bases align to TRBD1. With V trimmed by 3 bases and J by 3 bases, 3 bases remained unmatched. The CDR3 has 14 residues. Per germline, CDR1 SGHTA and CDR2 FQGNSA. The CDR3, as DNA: TGTGCCAGCAGCTTTGACAGGGGGGTCTACGAGCAGTACTTC. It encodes CASSFDRGVYEQYF.

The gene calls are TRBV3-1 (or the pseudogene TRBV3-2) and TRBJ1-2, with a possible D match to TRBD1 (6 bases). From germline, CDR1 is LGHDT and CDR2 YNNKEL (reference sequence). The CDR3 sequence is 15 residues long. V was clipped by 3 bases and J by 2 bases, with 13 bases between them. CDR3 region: CASSHALQGNYGYTF. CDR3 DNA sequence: TGTGCCAGCAGCCACGCCCTACAGGGAAACTATGGCTACACCTTC.

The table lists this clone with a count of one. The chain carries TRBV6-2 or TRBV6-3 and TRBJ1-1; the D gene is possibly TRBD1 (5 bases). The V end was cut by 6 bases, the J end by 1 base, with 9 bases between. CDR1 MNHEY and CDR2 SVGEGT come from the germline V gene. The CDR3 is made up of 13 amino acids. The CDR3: CASSRAQNTEAFF. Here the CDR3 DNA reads TGTGCCAGCAGCAGGGCCCAGAACACTGAAGCTTTCTTT.

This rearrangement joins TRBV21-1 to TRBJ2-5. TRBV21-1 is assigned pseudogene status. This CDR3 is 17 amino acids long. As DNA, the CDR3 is TGTGCCAGCAGCGGGCGAGAATTCCCTAGTCGCGGAGAGACCCAGTACTTC. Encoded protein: CASSGREFPSRGETQYF.

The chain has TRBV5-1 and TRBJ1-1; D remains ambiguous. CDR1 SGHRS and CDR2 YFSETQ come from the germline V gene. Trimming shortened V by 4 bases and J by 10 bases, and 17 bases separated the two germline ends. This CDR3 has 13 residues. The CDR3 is CASSDRETAGAFF. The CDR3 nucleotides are TGCGCCAGCAGCGACCGGGAAACGGCGGGAGCTTTCTTT.

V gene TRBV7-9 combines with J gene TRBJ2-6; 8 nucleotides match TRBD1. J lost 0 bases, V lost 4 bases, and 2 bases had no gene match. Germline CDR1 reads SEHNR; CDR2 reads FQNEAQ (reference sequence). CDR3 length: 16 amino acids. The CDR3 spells CASSWTGFSGANVLTF. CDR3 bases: TGTGCCAGCAGCTGGACAGGGTTCTCTGGGGCCAACGTCCTGACTTTC.

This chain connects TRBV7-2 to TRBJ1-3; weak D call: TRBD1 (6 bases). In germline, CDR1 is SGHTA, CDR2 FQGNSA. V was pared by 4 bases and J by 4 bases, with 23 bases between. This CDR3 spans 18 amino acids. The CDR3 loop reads CASSSDNRDTQLGNTIYF. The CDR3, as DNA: TGTGCCAGCAGCTCGGATAACCGGGACACCCAGTTGGGAAACACCATATATTTT.

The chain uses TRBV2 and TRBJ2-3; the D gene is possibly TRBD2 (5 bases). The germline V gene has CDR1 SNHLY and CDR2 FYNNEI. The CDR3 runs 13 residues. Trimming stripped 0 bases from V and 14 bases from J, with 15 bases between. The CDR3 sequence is CASSEALWRARYF. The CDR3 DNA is TGTGCCAGCAGTGAAGCGCTTTGGCGGGCCCGGTATTTT.

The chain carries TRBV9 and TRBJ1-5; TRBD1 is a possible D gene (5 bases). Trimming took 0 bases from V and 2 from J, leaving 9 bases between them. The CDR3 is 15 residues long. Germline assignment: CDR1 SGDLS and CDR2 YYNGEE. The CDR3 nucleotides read TGTGCCAGCAGCGTAGACGGGGGTGGCAATCAGCCCCAGCATTTT. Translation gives CASSVDGGGNQPQHF.

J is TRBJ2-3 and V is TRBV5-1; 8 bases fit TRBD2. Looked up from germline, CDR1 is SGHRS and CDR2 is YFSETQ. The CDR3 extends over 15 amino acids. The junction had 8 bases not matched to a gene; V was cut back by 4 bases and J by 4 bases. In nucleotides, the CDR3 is TGCGCCAGCAGCGCACCGGGACTAGGCTCAGATACGCAGTATTTT. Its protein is CASSAPGLGSDTQYF.

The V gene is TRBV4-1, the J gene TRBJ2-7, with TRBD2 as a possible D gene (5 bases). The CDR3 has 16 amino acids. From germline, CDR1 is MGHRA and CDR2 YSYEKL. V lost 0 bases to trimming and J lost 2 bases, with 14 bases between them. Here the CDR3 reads CASSQDLAATTYEQYF. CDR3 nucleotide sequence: TGCGCCAGCAGCCAAGATTTAGCAGCGACTACCTACGAGCAGTACTTC.

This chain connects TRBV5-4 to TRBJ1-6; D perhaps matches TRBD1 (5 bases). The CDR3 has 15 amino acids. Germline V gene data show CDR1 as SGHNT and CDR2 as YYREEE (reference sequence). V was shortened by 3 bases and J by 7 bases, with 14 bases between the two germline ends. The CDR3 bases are TGTGCCAGCAGCTACGGGACCCAGGGCAATTCACCCCTCCACTTT. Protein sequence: CASSYGTQGNSPLHF. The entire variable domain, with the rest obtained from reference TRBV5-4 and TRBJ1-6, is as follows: ETGVTQSPTHLIKTRGQQVTLRCSSQSGHNTVSWYQQALGQGPQFIFQYYREEENGRGNFPPRFSGLQFPNYSSELNVNALELDDSALYLCASSYGTQGNSPLHFGNGTRLTVT.

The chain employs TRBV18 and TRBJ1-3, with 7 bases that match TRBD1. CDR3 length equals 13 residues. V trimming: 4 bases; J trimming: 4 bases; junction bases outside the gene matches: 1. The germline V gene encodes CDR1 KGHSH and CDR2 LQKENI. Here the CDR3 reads CASSQGAGNTIYF. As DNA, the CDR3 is TGTGCCAGCTCACAGGGGGCAGGAAACACCATATATTTT.

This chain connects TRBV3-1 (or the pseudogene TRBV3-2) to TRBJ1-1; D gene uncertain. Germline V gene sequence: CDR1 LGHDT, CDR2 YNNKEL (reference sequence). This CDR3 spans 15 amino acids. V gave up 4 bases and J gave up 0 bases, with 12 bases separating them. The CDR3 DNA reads TGTGCCAGCAGCCCGTTTATGGGTCTGAACACTGAAGCTTTCTTT. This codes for CASSPFMGLNTEAFF.

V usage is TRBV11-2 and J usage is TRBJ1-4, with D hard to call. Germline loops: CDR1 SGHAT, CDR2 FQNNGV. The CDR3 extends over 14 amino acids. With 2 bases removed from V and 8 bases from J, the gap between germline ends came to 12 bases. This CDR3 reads CASSLSGRQEKLFF. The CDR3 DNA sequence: TGTGCCAGCAGCTTATCGGGCCGGCAAGAAAAACTGTTTTTT. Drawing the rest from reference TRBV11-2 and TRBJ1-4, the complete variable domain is EAGVAQSPRYKIIEKRQSVAFWCNPISGHATLYWYQQILGQGPKLLIQFQNNGVVDDSQLPKDRFSAERLKGVDSTLKIQPAKLEDSAVYLCASSLSGRQEKLFFGSGTQLSVL.

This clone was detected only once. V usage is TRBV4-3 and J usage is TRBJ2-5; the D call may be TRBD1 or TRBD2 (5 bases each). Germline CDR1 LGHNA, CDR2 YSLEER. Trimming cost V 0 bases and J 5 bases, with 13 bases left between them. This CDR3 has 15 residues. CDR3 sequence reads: CASSQDWGSRETQYF. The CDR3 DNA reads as TGCGCCAGCAGCCAAGATTGGGGGTCGCGGGAGACCCAGTACTTC.

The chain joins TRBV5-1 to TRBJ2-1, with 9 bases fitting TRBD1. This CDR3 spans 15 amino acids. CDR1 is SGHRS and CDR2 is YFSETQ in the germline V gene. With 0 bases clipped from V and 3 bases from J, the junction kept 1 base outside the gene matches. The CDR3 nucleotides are TGCGCCAGCAGCTTGGAGACAGGGGGCTACAATGAGCAGTTCTTC. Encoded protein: CASSLETGGYNEQFF. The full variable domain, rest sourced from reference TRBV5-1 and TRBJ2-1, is KAGVTQTPRYLIKTRGQQVTLSCSPISGHRSVSWYQQTPGQGLQFLFEYFSETQRNKGNFPGRFSGRQFSNSRSEMNVSTLELGDSALYLCASSLETGGYNEQFFGPGTRLTVL.

This CDR3 is CASSSSWSYEQYF. The CDR3 DNA sequence: TGTGCCAGCAGCTCCAGTTGGTCCTACGAGCAGTACTTC. The V call is TRBV7-2, the J call TRBJ2-7; the D is unclear. Trimming shortened V by 4 bases and J by 1 base, and 8 bases separated the two germline ends. CDR1 and CDR2 (germline): SGHTA, FQGNSA. The CDR3 has 13 amino acids.

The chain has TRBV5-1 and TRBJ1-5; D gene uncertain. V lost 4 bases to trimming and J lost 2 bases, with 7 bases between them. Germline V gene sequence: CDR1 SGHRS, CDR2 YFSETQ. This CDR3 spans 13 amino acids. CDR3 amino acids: CASSRDGNQPQHF. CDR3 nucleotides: TGCGCCAGCAGCAGGGATGGCAATCAGCCCCAGCATTTT.

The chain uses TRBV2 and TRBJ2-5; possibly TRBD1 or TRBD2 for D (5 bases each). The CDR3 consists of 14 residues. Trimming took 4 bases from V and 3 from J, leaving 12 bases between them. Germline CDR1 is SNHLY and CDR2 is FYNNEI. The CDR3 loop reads CASSAPRGEETQYF. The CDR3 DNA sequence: TGTGCCAGCAGTGCCCCGAGGGGAGAAGAGACCCAGTACTTC.

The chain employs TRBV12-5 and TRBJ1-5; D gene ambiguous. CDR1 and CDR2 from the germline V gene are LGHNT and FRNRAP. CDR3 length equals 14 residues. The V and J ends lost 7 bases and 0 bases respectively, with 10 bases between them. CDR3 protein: CASATGRSNQPQHF. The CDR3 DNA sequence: TGTGCTAGTGCCACCGGGCGTAGCAATCAGCCCCAGCATTTT.

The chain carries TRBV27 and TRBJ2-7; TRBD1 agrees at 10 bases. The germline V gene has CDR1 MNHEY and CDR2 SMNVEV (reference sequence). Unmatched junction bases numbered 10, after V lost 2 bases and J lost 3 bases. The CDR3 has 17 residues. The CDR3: CASSLGTGASVVYEQYF. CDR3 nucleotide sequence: TGTGCCAGCAGTTTAGGGACAGGGGCCTCGGTTGTCTACGAGCAGTACTTC.

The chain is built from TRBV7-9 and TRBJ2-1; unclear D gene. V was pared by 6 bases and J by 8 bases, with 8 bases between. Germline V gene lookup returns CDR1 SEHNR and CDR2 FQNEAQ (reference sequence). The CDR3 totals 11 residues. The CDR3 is CASRLIDEQFF. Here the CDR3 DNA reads TGTGCCAGCAGACTTATAGATGAGCAGTTCTTC.

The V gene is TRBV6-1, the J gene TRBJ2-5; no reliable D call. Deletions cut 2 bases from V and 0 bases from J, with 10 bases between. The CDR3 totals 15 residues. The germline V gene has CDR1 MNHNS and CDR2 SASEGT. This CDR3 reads CASSEIAPYQETQYF. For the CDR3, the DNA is TGTGCCAGCAGTGAAATAGCTCCGTACCAAGAGACCCAGTACTTC.

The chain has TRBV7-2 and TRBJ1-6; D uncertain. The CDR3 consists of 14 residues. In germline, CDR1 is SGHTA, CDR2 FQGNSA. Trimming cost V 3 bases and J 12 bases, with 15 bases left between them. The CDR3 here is CASSLPPTWKPLHF. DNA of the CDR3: TGTGCCAGCAGCTTGCCCCCCACCTGGAAACCCCTCCACTTT.